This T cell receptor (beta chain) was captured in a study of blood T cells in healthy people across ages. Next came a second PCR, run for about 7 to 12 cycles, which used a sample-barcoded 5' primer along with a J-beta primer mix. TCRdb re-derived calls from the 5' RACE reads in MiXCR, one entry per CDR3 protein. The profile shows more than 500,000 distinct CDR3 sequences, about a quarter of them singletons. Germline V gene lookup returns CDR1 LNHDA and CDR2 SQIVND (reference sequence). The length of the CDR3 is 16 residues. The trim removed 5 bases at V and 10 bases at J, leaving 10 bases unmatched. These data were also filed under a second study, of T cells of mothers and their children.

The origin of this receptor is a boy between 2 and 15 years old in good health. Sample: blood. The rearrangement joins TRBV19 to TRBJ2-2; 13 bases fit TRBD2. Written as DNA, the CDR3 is TGTGCCAGTAGTGTACTAGCGGGGGGGCCCGTTGCGGAGCTGTTTTTT. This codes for CASSVLAGGPVAELFF.